This T cell receptor beta chain appears in the sequencing data of a study of early stage breast cancer tumors. For the study at large: Of some 17 invasive breast tumors, around 13 were hormone receptor-positive, HER2-negative. Findings and caveats of the study: Enriched TCRB sequences shared across patients were mostly commonly generated sequences. Tumor and normal breast were distinguished via blood comparison in 14 of 16 patients.

Generated by immunoSEQ multiplex PCR, the TCRdb table keeps only in-frame clones and is missing some. The sample yields around 28,000 clones, about 80% seen once. The CDR3 is 16 residues long. V shed 0 bases and J shed 0 bases, with 13 bases lying between them. CDR1 and CDR2 (germline): SGHKS, YYEKEE (reference sequence). For this clone: Its antigen is unknown.

The receptor comes from a person between 60 and 70 years old with breast cancer. The chain couples TRBV5-5 to TRBJ2-7; TRBD2 is a possible D gene (6 bases). The material sequenced was blood. This chain's CDR3 is CASSLGAFGSSYEQYF. Here the CDR3 DNA reads TGTGCCAGCAGCTTGGGGGCCTTCGGGAGCTCCTACGAGCAGTACTTC.